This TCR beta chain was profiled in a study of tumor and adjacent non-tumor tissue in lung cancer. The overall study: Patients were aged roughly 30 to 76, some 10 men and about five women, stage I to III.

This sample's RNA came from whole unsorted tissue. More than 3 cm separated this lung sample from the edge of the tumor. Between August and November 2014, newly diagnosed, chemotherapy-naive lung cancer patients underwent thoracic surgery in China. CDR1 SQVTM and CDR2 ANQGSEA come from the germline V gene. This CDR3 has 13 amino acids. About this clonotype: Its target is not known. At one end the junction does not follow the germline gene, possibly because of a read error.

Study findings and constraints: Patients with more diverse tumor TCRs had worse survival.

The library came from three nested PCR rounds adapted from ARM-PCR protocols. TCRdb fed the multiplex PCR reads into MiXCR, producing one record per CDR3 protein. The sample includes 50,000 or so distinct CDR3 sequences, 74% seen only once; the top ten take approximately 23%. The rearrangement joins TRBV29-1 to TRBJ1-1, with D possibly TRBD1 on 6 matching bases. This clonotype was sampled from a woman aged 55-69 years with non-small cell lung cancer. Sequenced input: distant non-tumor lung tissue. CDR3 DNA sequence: TGCAGCTCCGGACAGAATATGAACACTGATGCTTTCTTT. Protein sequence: CSSGQNMNTDAFF. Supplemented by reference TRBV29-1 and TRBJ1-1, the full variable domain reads SAVISQKPSRDICQRGTSLTIQCQVDSQVTMMFWYRQQPGQSLTLIATANQGSEATYESGFVIDKFPISRPNLTFSTLTVSNMSPEDSSIYLCSSGQNMNTDAFFGQGTRLTVV.